The 31 T cell receptor beta chains reported below all come from one sample, sequenced in a study of T cell responses to AZD1222 COVID-19 vaccine. This table comes from immunoSEQ multiplex PCR, and its TCRdb copy is limited to in-frame clones, with some not included. This sample has some 140,000 clones; 92% occur once, and the top ten carry 3.1%. This specimen consisted of peripheral blood, obtained on day 0 of AZD1222 vaccination. The receptors come from an adult in good health.

The chain links TRBV4-2 to TRBJ2-1; D gene unclear. CDR3 size: 17 residues. Germline V lookup: CDR1 LGHNA, CDR2 YNFKEQ. Deletions cut 0 bases from V and 0 bases from J, with 12 bases between. CDR3 loop: CASSQEVAGSSYNEQFF. The CDR3 DNA is TGTGCCAGCAGCCAAGAGGTGGCAGGCAGCTCCTACAATGAGCAGTTCTTC.

CDR3 amino acids: CASSPPRGPGTEAFF. The CDR3 region has the DNA TGTGCCAGCAGTCCTCCGAGGGGCCCGGGCACTGAAGCTTTCTTT. The V and J genes are TRBV28 and TRBJ1-1; a weak D match, TRBD1 (5 bases). Germline V CDR1 and CDR2: MDHEN, SYDVKM. CDR3 size: 15 residues. Trimming cost V 5 bases and J 4 bases, with 17 bases left between them.

The CDR3 loop reads CASASGRDYEQYF. The CDR3 coding sequence is TGTGCCTCGGCTAGCGGCCGGGACTACGAGCAGTACTTC. The genes are TRBV30 and TRBJ2-7; 7 nucleotides line up with TRBD2. V lost 7 bases to trimming and J lost 3 bases; unmatched junction nucleotides: 9. The CDR3 runs to 13 residues. Germline V lookup: CDR1 GTSNPN, CDR2 SVGIG (reference sequence).

The J gene is TRBJ2-2, the V gene TRBV9; D remains ambiguous. The V gene lost 3 bases and the J gene lost 0 bases, with 3 bases spanning the gap. This CDR3 spans 13 amino acids. CDR1 and CDR2 from the germline V gene are SGDLS and YYNGEE. The CDR3 region has the DNA TGTGCCAGCAGCGCAACGAACACCGGGGAGCTGTTTTTT. It yields the protein CASSATNTGELFF. The entire variable domain, with the rest obtained from reference TRBV9 and TRBJ2-2, is as follows: DSGVTQTPKHLITATGQRVTLRCSPRSGDLSVYWYQQSLDQGLQFLIQYYNGEERAKGNILERFSAQQFPDLHSELNLSSLELGDSALYFCASSATNTGELFFGEGSRLTVL.

The gene calls are TRBV5-5 and TRBJ1-6, with 10 bases identical to TRBD1. CDR1 SGHKS and CDR2 YYEKEE come from the germline V gene (reference sequence). Trimming removed 5 bases from V and 9 bases from J; junction bases left unmatched: 14. CDR3 length: 17 amino acids. The CDR3 protein is CASRAGTGALRASPLHF. CDR3 in DNA: TGTGCCAGCAGAGCCGGGACAGGGGCATTAAGAGCTTCACCCCTCCACTTT.

CDR3 loop: CASSHGVGEAMNTQYF. CDR3 coding DNA: TGCGCCAGCAGTCATGGGGTGGGGGAGGCCATGAATACGCAGTATTTT. V is TRBV23-1 and J is TRBJ2-3; D may be TRBD2 (6 bases). TRBV23-1 is sorted into the ORF group, with uncertain function. This CDR3 has 16 residues. V gave up 3 bases and J gave up 7 bases, with 20 bases separating them.

In this sample, this clone turned up once. The chain couples TRBV28 to TRBJ1-5, with 8 nucleotides matching TRBD1. The V gene's germline CDR1 is MDHEN and CDR2 SYDVKM. V shed 6 bases and J 0 bases; nucleotides not matched to a gene: 16. The CDR3 sequence is 19 residues long. The CDR3 sequence: CASSPPLRTGRDSNQPQHF. CDR3 coding DNA: TGTGCCAGCAGCCCCCCTCTCCGGACAGGGCGGGATAGCAATCAGCCCCAGCATTTT. Drawing the rest from reference TRBV28 and TRBJ1-5, the complete variable domain is DVKVTQSSRYLVKRTGEKVFLECVQDMDHENMFWYRQDPGLGLRLIYFSYDVKMKEKGDIPEGYSVSREKKERFSLILESASTNQTSMYLCASSPPLRTGRDSNQPQHFGDGTRLSIL.

As regards this clone: The junction shows a germline mismatch at one end, possibly a read error. The chain couples TRBV11-1 to TRBJ2-7; 11 nucleotides agree with TRBD2. Germline V gives CDR1 SGHAT, CDR2 FQDESV (reference sequence). This CDR3 spans 14 amino acids. The CDR3 region is CASSPTGTSGPRDF. CDR3 bases: TGTGCCAGCAGCCCAACCGGGACTAGCGGCCCCCGAGACTTC.

The V and J genes are TRBV6-5 and TRBJ1-6; D gene unclear. Germline values: CDR1 MNHEY, CDR2 SVGAGI. Trimming removed 6 bases from V and 5 bases from J, with 11 bases in between. The CDR3 extends over 14 amino acids. CDR3 bases: TGTGCCAGCAGAAGTTGGCAGGATAATTCACCCCTCCACTTT. Translated: CASRSWQDNSPLHF.

V is TRBV7-9 and J is TRBJ1-5; D is unclear. The CDR3 runs to 12 residues. V was pared by 3 bases and J by 8 bases, with 8 bases between. Germline lookup yields CDR1 SEHNR and CDR2 FQNEAQ (reference sequence). CDR3 residues: CASSFLGEPQHF. Written as DNA, the CDR3 is TGTGCCAGCAGCTTTTTGGGAGAGCCCCAGCATTTT.

This chain joins TRBV6-6 and TRBJ2-5; maybe TRBD1 (5 bases). CDR3 length: 13 amino acids. Germline V CDR1 and CDR2: MNHNY, SVGAGI (reference sequence). Trimming removed 2 bases at V and 4 bases at J, with 8 bases between. CDR3 protein: CASSYRQGETQYF. DNA for the CDR3: TGTGCCAGCAGTTACCGGCAGGGAGAGACCCAGTACTTC.

The V gene is TRBV20-1, the J gene TRBJ2-7; 8 bases fit TRBD2. CDR3 length: 15 residues. V lost 3 bases and J lost 3; bases outside the gene matches: 10. In germline, CDR1 is DFQATT, CDR2 SNEGSKA (reference sequence). In nucleotides, the CDR3 is TGCAGTGCTAGTGAACAGGTTAGCGGGATCTACGAGCAGTACTTC. Translation: CSASEQVSGIYEQYF.

The chain recombines TRBV19 with TRBJ1-2; D is unresolved. V was pared by 3 bases and J by 5 bases, with 16 bases between. Per the germline V gene, CDR1 is LNHDA and CDR2 is SQIVND (reference sequence). The CDR3 has 15 residues. CDR3: CASSISRGEAYGYTF. CDR3 sequence (DNA): TGTGCCAGTAGTATTTCTAGAGGAGAGGCATATGGCTACACCTTC.

Only one count was recorded for this clone. V is TRBV6-5 and J is TRBJ2-7, with D perhaps matching TRBD2 (6 bases). The CDR3 length is 14 residues. Trimming removed 8 bases from V and 2 bases from J, with 16 bases in between. The V gene's germline CDR1 is MNHEY and CDR2 SVGAGI. In DNA, the CDR3 is TGTGCCAGCGGTTCAGGAGGGCCGGCCTACGAGCAGTACTTC. The encoded protein is CASGSGGPAYEQYF.

V gene TRBV15 combines with J gene TRBJ1-2; D possibly corresponds to TRBD1 (6 bases). Between the trimmed V and J ends, which lost 5 bases and 7 bases, there was a span of 20 bases. This CDR3 spans 15 amino acids. CDR1 LNHNV and CDR2 YYDKDF come from the germline V gene (reference sequence). This CDR3 is CATSPRIQGSSGYTF. The CDR3 DNA follows: TGTGCCACCAGCCCAAGGATACAGGGAAGTTCTGGCTACACCTTC.

The rearrangement links TRBV6-4 to TRBJ2-7; 11 bases align to TRBD2. Germline-derived CDR1 and CDR2 are MRHNA and SNTAGT. With V trimmed by 6 bases and J by 2 bases, 3 bases remained unmatched. The CDR3 is 14 amino acids. CDR3 nucleotides: TGTGCCAGCAGGACTAGCGGGGTAACCTACGAGCAGTACTTC. Its translation: CASRTSGVTYEQYF.

The V call is TRBV28, the J call TRBJ1-2; 7 bases are shared with TRBD1. This CDR3 comprises 16 residues. Trimming took 5 bases from V and 5 from J; bases not matched to a gene: 14. Germline CDR1 reads MDHEN; CDR2 reads SYDVKM. In nucleotides, the CDR3 is TGTGCCAGCAGTCCCTACACTCGGGACAGCCCGTATGGCTACACCTTC. Encoded protein: CASSPYTRDSPYGYTF.

This chain joins TRBV7-3 and TRBJ2-2; 8 positions agree with TRBD2. Germline V CDR1 and CDR2: SGHTA, FQGTGA. J gave up 8 bases and V 5 bases, and 10 bases lay outside the gene matches. This CDR3 contains 15 residues. For the CDR3, the DNA is TGTGCCAGCAGCCCCCCCAGCGGGAGCGTAGGGGAGCTGTTTTTT. It yields the protein CASSPPSGSVGELFF. The complete variable domain, with remaining parts taken from reference TRBV7-3 and TRBJ2-2, reads GAGVSQTPSNKVTEKGKYVELRCDPISGHTALYWYRQSLGQGPEFLIYFQGTGAADDSGLPNDRFFAVRPEGSVSTLKIQRTERGDSAVYLCASSPPSGSVGELFFGEGSRLTVL.

The chain is built from TRBV3-1 (or the pseudogene TRBV3-2) and TRBJ2-4; D is ambiguous. The CDR3 is made up of 18 amino acids. The V end lost 3 bases, the J end lost 9 bases, and 27 bases lay between the germline ends. Germline values: CDR1 LGHDT, CDR2 YNNKEL (reference sequence). CDR3 coding DNA: TGTGCCAGCAGCCACAACGAACGCGGATGGCCAGCCTTTGGCATTCAGTACTTC. Its translation is CASSHNERGWPAFGIQYF.

The rearrangement links TRBV28 to TRBJ1-5; D is ambiguous. Germline V CDR1 and CDR2: MDHEN, SYDVKM. The CDR3 has 14 amino acids. Trimming took 3 bases from V and 9 from J, leaving 15 bases between them. Written as DNA, the CDR3 is TGTGCCAGCAGTTTTCGAGAGCGGGGTCGGCCCCAGCATTTT. Translating it yields CASSFRERGRPQHF. The full variable domain, in which reference TRBV28 and TRBJ1-5 provide the parts outside the CDR3, is DVKVTQSSRYLVKRTGEKVFLECVQDMDHENMFWYRQDPGLGLRLIYFSYDVKMKEKGDIPEGYSVSREKKERFSLILESASTNQTSMYLCASSFRERGRPQHFGDGTRLSIL.

J is TRBJ2-7 and V is TRBV5-1; no clear D gene. V lost 4 bases and J 5 bases, leaving 16 bases between the germline ends. Germline V gene lookup returns CDR1 SGHRS and CDR2 YFSETQ. This CDR3 contains 14 residues. CDR3 in amino acids: CASSMRQGIDEQYF. The CDR3 region has the DNA TGCGCCAGCAGCATGCGACAAGGTATCGACGAGCAGTACTTC.

The chain has TRBV2 and TRBJ2-4, with TRBD1 matching over 9 bases. Germline CDR1 SNHLY, CDR2 FYNNEI. Trimming at V came to 6 bases and at J to 9 bases, leaving 9 bases not matched to a gene. The CDR3 runs 14 residues. The CDR3, as DNA: TGTGCCAGCAGCCTAAAGGGGACAGGGTTCATTCAGTACTTC. It codes for CASSLKGTGFIQYF.

The V gene is TRBV6-2 or TRBV6-3, the J gene TRBJ2-5; D may match TRBD1 or TRBD2 (5 bases each). The germline V gene has CDR1 MNHEY and CDR2 SVGEGT. The length of the CDR3 is 14 residues. Trimming cost V 4 bases and J 5 bases, with 14 bases left between them. CDR3 DNA sequence: TGTGCCAGCAGTTGGATCCCGGGACCTGAGACCCAGTACTTC. Residues: CASSWIPGPETQYF.

This chain links TRBV5-1 with TRBJ2-7; the match to TRBD2 covers 10 bases. Trimming removed 3 bases from V and 0 bases from J; junction bases left unmatched: 12. Germline V lookup: CDR1 SGHRS, CDR2 YFSETQ. The length of the CDR3 is 18 residues. CDR3 protein: CASSSPVRLAGDSYEQYF. CDR3 in DNA: TGCGCCAGCAGCTCGCCGGTAAGGCTAGCGGGAGACTCCTACGAGCAGTACTTC.

This clone came up once. J is TRBJ1-6 and V is TRBV4-1; a weak D match, TRBD1 (5 bases). In germline, CDR1 is MGHRA, CDR2 YSYEKL. This CDR3 spans 17 amino acids. The CDR3 bases are TGCCCCACCACCCAACTGTACCGGGACCAAAATAATTCACCCCTCCACTTT. As protein: CPTTQLYRDQNNSPLHF.

The chain links TRBV29-1 to TRBJ1-1; D may be TRBD1 (5 bases). Germline-derived CDR1 and CDR2 are SQVTM and ANQGSEA. The CDR3 totals 14 residues. Trimming shortened V by 6 bases and J by 0 bases, and 14 bases separated the two germline ends. The CDR3 is CSVEPGRMNTEAFF. The CDR3 region has the DNA TGCAGCGTGGAACCGGGACGGATGAACACTGAAGCTTTCTTT.

With regard to this clone: The junction departs from the called germline gene at one end, perhaps through a read error. The rearrangement joins TRBV10-2 to TRBJ2-2, with D possibly being TRBD1 or TRBD2 (6 bases each). The germline V gene has CDR1 WSHSY and CDR2 SAAADI. CDR3 length: 16 amino acids. CDR3 sequence (DNA): TGCGTCAGCAGTGACTCCCCGGGGGCTGGGACCGGGGAGCTGTTTTTT. Its protein product is CVSSDSPGAGTGELFF.

In this sample, this clone turned up once. As DNA, the CDR3 is TGCGCCAGCAGCTTGGATGGCCGACCGAACACTGAAGCTTTCTTT. This codes for CASSLDGRPNTEAFF. This chain connects TRBV5-1 to TRBJ1-1; D is unclear. V was trimmed by 0 bases and J by 1 base, leaving 10 bases between them. This CDR3 comprises 15 residues. CDR1 and CDR2 from the germline V gene are SGHRS and YFSETQ.

V usage is TRBV11-2 and J usage is TRBJ1-4; possibly TRBD1 for D (5 bases). In germline, CDR1 is SGHAT, CDR2 FQNNGV. The CDR3 spans 14 residues. Trimming took 4 bases from V and 4 from J, leaving 10 bases between them. DNA of the CDR3: TGTGCCAGCAGCTATCAGGGTTATAATGAAAAACTGTTTTTT. It specifies CASSYQGYNEKLFF. Drawing the rest from reference TRBV11-2 and TRBJ1-4, the complete variable domain is EAGVAQSPRYKIIEKRQSVAFWCNPISGHATLYWYQQILGQGPKLLIQFQNNGVVDDSQLPKDRFSAERLKGVDSTLKIQPAKLEDSAVYLCASSYQGYNEKLFFGSGTQLSVL.

This sequence joins TRBV18 and TRBJ1-5; TRBD1 agrees at 9 bases. Trimming took 5 bases from V and 5 from J; bases not matched to a gene: 13. In germline, CDR1 is KGHSH, CDR2 LQKENI. This CDR3 has 17 amino acids. CDR3 coding DNA: TGTGCCAGCTCAGCCCAACGGCCCGGGACAGGGTATCAGCCCCAGCATTTT. Protein sequence: CASSAQRPGTGYQPQHF.

The V gene is TRBV11-2, the J gene TRBJ1-1; unclear D gene. Germline lookup yields CDR1 SGHAT and CDR2 FQNNGV. Trimming removed 0 bases at V and 11 bases at J, with 10 bases between. CDR3 size: 12 residues. This chain's CDR3 is CASSLETTLAFF. CDR3 nucleotides: TGTGCCAGCAGCTTAGAGACGACGCTGGCTTTCTTT.